Listed here are 3 T cell receptor beta chains from one sample, sequenced in a study of shared clonotypes between healthy human individuals. Assay: immunoSEQ multiplex PCR; the TCRdb copy retains only in-frame clones and omits some. This repertoire shows about 600,000 clones, 95% to 96% found once; its top ten account for 0.11%. CD45RO negativity and positive selection for CCR7 defined naive CD8 cells, a population that excluded terminally differentiated effector memory CD45RA+ cells. Source material: naive CD8+ T cells sorted from blood. These receptors all come from a woman in her 30s in good health.

This chain connects TRBV4-1 to TRBJ2-7; D is undetermined. The CDR3 is 15 residues long. V dropped 3 bases and J dropped 7 bases, with 19 bases sitting between them. Germline lookup yields CDR1 MGHRA and CDR2 YSYEKL. The CDR3 bases are TGCGCCAGCAGCCAGGATAATTGGGCCTATCTTGAGCAGTACTTC. Amino acids: CASSQDNWAYLEQYF.

This chain uses TRBV11-2 with TRBJ2-4, with TRBD2 matching over 9 bases. From germline, CDR1 is SGHAT and CDR2 FQNNGV. The CDR3 loop spans 18 amino acids. The V segment lost 2 bases and the J segment 0 bases; nucleotides outside the gene matches: 8. This CDR3 reads CASSLTLAGPVAKNIQYF. The CDR3 DNA follows: TGTGCCAGCAGCTTAACTCTAGCGGGGCCCGTAGCCAAAAACATTCAGTACTTC.

This chain uses TRBV9 with TRBJ1-2; D is uncertain. The CDR3 is made up of 16 amino acids. Trimming cost V 0 bases and J 6 bases, with 18 bases left between them. Germline V CDR1 and CDR2: SGDLS, YYNGEE. The CDR3 loop reads CASSVENRRGTDGYTF. The CDR3 DNA reads as TGTGCCAGCAGCGTAGAGAATCGACGGGGAACTGATGGCTACACCTTC.